The next 14 T cell receptor beta chains were all read from a single sample in a study of T cell repertoires in cytomegalovirus infection. Their antigens are not known. Using its own MiXCR run on the reads, TCRdb lists one record per CDR3 protein. The data hold 550,000 to 850,000 distinct CDR3 sequences, with around 31% observed a single time. The sequencing here drew on cultured PBMCs, taken from culture after CMV antigen stimulation. These TCRs come from a human donor in good health (CMV status not recorded). Some clones in this sample may be carry-over from other donors' samples.

This chain connects TRBV19 to TRBJ2-1, with 10 bases identical to TRBD1. The germline CDR1 and CDR2 sequences are LNHDA and SQIVND (reference sequence). The CDR3 extends over 15 amino acids. The V segment lost 8 bases and the J segment 8 bases; nucleotides outside the gene matches: 12. The CDR3 loop reads CASSTRDRGVDEQFF. The CDR3 DNA reads as TGTGCCAGTTCGACCCGGGACAGGGGCGTTGATGAGCAGTTCTTC.

This clonotype has more than one count but fewer than ten. The genes are TRBV2 and TRBJ2-2; D gene uncertain. CDR3 length: 16 residues. Germline loops: CDR1 SNHLY, CDR2 FYNNEI. Trimming took off 2 bases at V and 2 bases at J, with 12 bases between the two ends. The CDR3 reads CASSEFSPANTGELFF. The CDR3 bases are TGTGCCAGCAGTGAATTTTCGCCAGCTAACACCGGGGAGCTGTTTTTT. The full variable domain, with the rest looked up from reference TRBV2 and TRBJ2-2, is EPEVTQTPSHQVTQMGQEVILRCVPISNHLYFYWYRQILGQKVEFLVSFYNNEISEKSEIFDDQFSVERPDGSNFTLKIRSTKLEDSAMYFCASSEFSPANTGELFFGEGSRLTVL.

This clonotype appeared a few times. This rearrangement joins TRBV6-2 or TRBV6-3 to TRBJ2-5; D may be TRBD2 (6 bases). The V gene lost 2 bases and the J gene lost 6 bases, with 13 bases spanning the gap. The CDR3 has 14 amino acids. The germline CDR1 and CDR2 sequences are MNHEY and SVGEGT. CDR3: CASSYRGGEKTQYF. DNA of the CDR3: TGTGCCAGCAGTTACAGGGGAGGAGAGAAGACCCAGTACTTC.

V and J are TRBV19 and TRBJ2-6; tentative D call: TRBD2 (7 bases). Germline loops: CDR1 LNHDA, CDR2 SQIVND (reference sequence). The V and J ends lost 5 bases and 0 bases respectively, with 11 bases between them. This CDR3 has 16 residues. For the CDR3, the DNA is TGTGCCAGTAGTGGTCGGGGGGCCTCTGGGGCCAACGTCCTGACTTTC. Its protein is CASSGRGASGANVLTF.

A single count supports this clonotype. V and J are TRBV11-3 and TRBJ2-3; 10 bases are shared with TRBD2. Germline values: CDR1 SGHNT, CDR2 YENEEA. CDR3 length equals 14 residues. The ends lost 3 bases at V and 5 bases at J; junction bases unmatched: 2. CDR3 sequence (DNA): TGTGCCAGCAGCTTGGCTAGCGGGAGAGATACGCAGTATTTT. Its translation is CASSLASGRDTQYF. Variable domain in full (rest from reference TRBV11-3 and TRBJ2-3): EAGVVQSPRYKIIEKKQPVAFWCNPISGHNTLYWYLQNLGQGPELLIRYENEEAVDDSQLPKDRFSAERLKGVDSTLKIQPAELGDSAVYLCASSLASGRDTQYFGPGTRLTVL.

The chain is built from TRBV7-2 and TRBJ2-3; D ambiguous. This CDR3 is built from 12 residues. The V end was cut by 7 bases, the J end by 2 bases, with 7 bases between. CDR1 and CDR2 from the germline V gene are SGHTA and FQGNSA. CDR3 residues: CASNGITDTQYF. In DNA form, the CDR3 reads TGTGCCAGCAATGGTATCACAGATACGCAGTATTTT.

This clonotype was detected a few times. The chain combines TRBV7-2 with TRBJ2-2; TRBD2 matches 10 bases. Germline CDR1 is SGHTA and CDR2 is FQGNSA. There are 18 residues in the CDR3. After removal of 5 bases from V and 2 bases from J, the junction contained 11 bases not matched to a gene. Here the CDR3 reads CASSATLAGGGNTGELFF. Written as DNA, the CDR3 is TGTGCCAGCAGCGCAACCTTAGCGGGGGGAGGCAACACCGGGGAGCTGTTTTTT. The variable domain in full, completed from reference TRBV7-2 and TRBJ2-2, reads GAGVSQSPSNKVTEKGKDVELRCDPISGHTALYWYRQSLGQGLEFLIYFQGNSAPDKSGLPSDRFSAERTGGSVSTLTIQRTQQEDSAVYLCASSATLAGGGNTGELFFGEGSRLTVL.

This clonotype was seen at least ten times. V gene TRBV7-9 combines with J gene TRBJ1-5; a weak D match, TRBD1 (6 bases). Trimming left V 5 bases short and J 2 bases short, with 22 bases between. CDR1 SEHNR and CDR2 FQNEAQ come from the germline V gene (reference sequence). This CDR3 has 18 residues. CDR3 in amino acids: CASSPSGQGWMGNQPQHF. The CDR3 DNA reads TGTGCCAGCAGCCCCTCCGGGCAGGGGTGGATGGGCAATCAGCCCCAGCATTTT.

The chain combines TRBV18 with TRBJ2-5, with TRBD1 matching over 7 bases. Losses at the gene ends were 3 bases for V and 7 bases for J; bases not matched to a gene: 11. There are 15 residues in the CDR3. Germline-derived CDR1 and CDR2 are KGHSH and LQKENI. For the CDR3, the DNA is TGTGCCAGCTCACCGTCCGGGACAGCGAGGGGGACCCAGTACTTC. Translated: CASSPSGTARGTQYF. The full variable domain, its missing parts supplied by reference TRBV18 and TRBJ2-5, is NAGVMQNPRHLVRRRGQEARLRCSPMKGHSHVYWYRQLPEEGLKFMVYLQKENIIDESGMPKERFSAEFPKEGPSILRIQQVVRGDSAAYFCASSPSGTARGTQYFGPGTRLLVL.

The CDR3 sequence is CASSLVWEVDEQYF. CDR3 DNA sequence: TGTGCCAGCAGCTTAGTGTGGGAGGTCGACGAGCAGTACTTC. This sequence joins TRBV11-2 and TRBJ2-7, with a possible D match to TRBD2 (6 bases). Trimming cost V 1 base and J 5 bases, with 12 bases left between them. The CDR3 totals 14 residues. Germline V gives CDR1 SGHAT, CDR2 FQNNGV. The full variable domain, completed using reference TRBV11-2 and TRBJ2-7, is EAGVAQSPRYKIIEKRQSVAFWCNPISGHATLYWYQQILGQGPKLLIQFQNNGVVDDSQLPKDRFSAERLKGVDSTLKIQPAKLEDSAVYLCASSLVWEVDEQYFGPGTRLTVT.

The chain uses TRBV5-1 and TRBJ1-5; possible D gene TRBD1, 6 bases. V was clipped by 4 bases and J by 11 bases, with 19 bases between them. The CDR3 spans 14 residues. From germline, CDR1 is SGHRS and CDR2 YFSETQ. DNA for the CDR3: TGCGCCAGCAGCCTCCAGGAGGGGGGAGAGACCCAGCATTTT. Translating gives CASSLQEGGETQHF.

V usage is TRBV7-9 and J usage is TRBJ2-1, with D perhaps matching TRBD2 (5 bases). The CDR3 loop spans 11 amino acids. Germline CDR1 reads SEHNR; CDR2 reads FQNEAQ (reference sequence). V shed 7 bases and J shed 10 bases, with 11 bases lying between them. CDR3 DNA sequence: TGTGCCAGCAACGAGGCGGGCGAGCAGTTCTTC. It encodes CASNEAGEQFF.

The chain is built from TRBV15 and TRBJ1-3; D is undetermined. CDR1 and CDR2 from the germline V gene are LNHNV and YYDKDF (reference sequence). The CDR3 totals 14 residues. The V end lost 1 base, the J end lost 4 bases, and 8 bases lay between the germline ends. CDR3 DNA sequence: TGTGCCACCAGCAGAGGGGCCTCGGGAAACACCATATATTTT. Translation: CATSRGASGNTIYF.

This clonotype was seen only a few times. V usage is TRBV7-6 and J usage is TRBJ2-3; D unclear. The germline V gene encodes CDR1 SGHVS and CDR2 FNYEAQ. The CDR3 spans 16 residues. The V gene lost 2 bases and the J gene lost 5 bases, with 17 bases spanning the gap. Here the CDR3 reads CASSLFDSYSRDTQYF. In nucleotides, the CDR3 is TGTGCCAGCAGCTTATTCGACTCATACTCGCGAGATACGCAGTATTTT.